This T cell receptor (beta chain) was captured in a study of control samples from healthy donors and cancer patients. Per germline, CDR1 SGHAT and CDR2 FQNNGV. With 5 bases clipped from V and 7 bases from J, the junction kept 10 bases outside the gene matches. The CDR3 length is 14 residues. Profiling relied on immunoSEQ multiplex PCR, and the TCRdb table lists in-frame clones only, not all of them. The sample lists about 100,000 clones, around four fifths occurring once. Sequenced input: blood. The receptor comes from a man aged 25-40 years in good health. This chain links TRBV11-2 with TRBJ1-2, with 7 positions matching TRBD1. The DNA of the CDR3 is TGTGCCAGCAGCCTGGGACAGTATCTAAGTGGCTACACCTTC. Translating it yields CASSLGQYLSGYTF.